This TCR beta chain originates from a study of monozygotic twins with inflammatory bowel disease. Researchers used template switching to add UMIs featuring a 6-nucleotide sample barcode. One entry per CDR3 protein, without DNA, is what TCRdb gives after re-calling the 5' RACE reads. The specimen's table records over 90,000 distinct CDR3 sequences. Findings of the study overall: Lower TCRbeta diversity (inverse Simpson) was seen in IBD patients than in healthy co-twins. The sharing of clonotypes with others was lower in IBD patients than in healthy twins, especially with disease activity.

Regarding this clonotype: No antigen is known for it.

CDR3 size: 15 residues. Germline CDR1 and CDR2: DFQATT and SNEGSKA (reference sequence). This chain links TRBV20-1 with TRBJ2-1; with no DNA, the TCRdb D assignment of TRBD1 cannot be verified. The specimen sequenced was blood. This TCR was recovered from a human donor with ulcerative colitis or Crohn's disease, or a healthy co-twin of an affected twin (not recorded which). The CDR3 sequence: CSARVPGGPPNEQFF.